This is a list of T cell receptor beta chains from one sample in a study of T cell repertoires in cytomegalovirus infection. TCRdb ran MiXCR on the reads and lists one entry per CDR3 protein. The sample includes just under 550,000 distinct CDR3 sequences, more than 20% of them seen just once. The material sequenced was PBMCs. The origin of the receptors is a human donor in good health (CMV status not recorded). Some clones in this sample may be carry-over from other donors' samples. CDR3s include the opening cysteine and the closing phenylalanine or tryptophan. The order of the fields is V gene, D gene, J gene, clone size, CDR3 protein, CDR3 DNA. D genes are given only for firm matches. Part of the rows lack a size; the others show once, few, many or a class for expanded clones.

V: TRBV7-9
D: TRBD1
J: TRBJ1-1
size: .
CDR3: CASSEGQVYTEAFF
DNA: TGTGCCAGCAGCGAGGGACAGGTTTACACTGAAGCTTTCTTT

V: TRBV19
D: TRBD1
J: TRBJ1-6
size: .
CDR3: CASSTVQGANSPLHF
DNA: TGTGCCAGTAGTACCGTCCAGGGGGCTAATTCACCCCTCCACTTT

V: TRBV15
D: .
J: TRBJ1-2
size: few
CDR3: CATSRDYLSRDAGYTF
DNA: TGTGCCACCAGCAGAGATTATTTGAGCAGGGACGCTGGCTACACCTTC

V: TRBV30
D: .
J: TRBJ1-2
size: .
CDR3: CAWSVHGAHPRRSGYTF
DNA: TGTGCCTGGAGTGTACATGGGGCCCACCCTCGAAGGAGTGGCTACACCTTC

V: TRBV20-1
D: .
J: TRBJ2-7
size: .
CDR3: CSARDLGRAYEQYF
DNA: TGCAGTGCTAGAGATCTAGGCAGGGCCTACGAGCAGTACTTC

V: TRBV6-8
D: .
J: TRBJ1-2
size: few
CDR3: CASRTGQPFYGYTF
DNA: TGTGCCAGCAGGACCGGACAGCCCTTTTATGGCTACACCTTC

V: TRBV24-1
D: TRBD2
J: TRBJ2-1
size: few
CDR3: CATSDFTSAGEQFF
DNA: TGTGCCACCAGTGATTTCACTAGCGCGGGCGAGCAGTTCTTC

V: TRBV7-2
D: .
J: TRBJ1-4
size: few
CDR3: CASSLSAGRATGEKLFF
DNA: TGTGCCAGCAGCTTATCGGCAGGGCGGGCAACCGGTGAAAAACTGTTTTTT

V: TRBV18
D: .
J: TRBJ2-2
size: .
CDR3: CASSPSTNTGELFF
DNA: TGTGCCAGCTCACCATCCACGAACACCGGGGAGCTGTTTTTT

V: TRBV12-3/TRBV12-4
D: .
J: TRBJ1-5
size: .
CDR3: CATGLSANQPQHF
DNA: TGTGCCACAGGACTGTCAGCTAATCAGCCCCAGCATTTT

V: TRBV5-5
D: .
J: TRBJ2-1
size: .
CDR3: CASKWELATGRSYNEQFF
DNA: TGTGCCAGCAAGTGGGAATTGGCCACTGGACGCTCCTACAATGAGCAGTTCTTC

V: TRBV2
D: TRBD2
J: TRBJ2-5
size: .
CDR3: CASRGLAGSPVAQYF
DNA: TGTGCCAGCAGGGGACTAGCGGGAAGCCCCGTGGCCCAGTACTTC

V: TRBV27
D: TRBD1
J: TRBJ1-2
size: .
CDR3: CASRPTGVGYGYTF
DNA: TGTGCCAGCAGGCCCACAGGGGTAGGCTATGGCTACACCTTC

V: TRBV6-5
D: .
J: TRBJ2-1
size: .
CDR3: CASIGFGGGGGEQFF
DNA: TGTGCCAGCATAGGGTTCGGAGGGGGGGGCGGTGAGCAGTTCTTC

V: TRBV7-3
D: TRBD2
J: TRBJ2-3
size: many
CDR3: CASSLITGGRATDTQYF
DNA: TGTGCCAGCAGCTTAATTACTGGCGGGAGGGCCACTGATACGCAGTATTTT

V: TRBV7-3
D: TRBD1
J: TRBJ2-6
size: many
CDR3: CASSNMPGQGAGANVLTF
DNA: TGTGCCAGCAGCAATATGCCGGGACAGGGTGCTGGGGCCAACGTCCTGACTTTC

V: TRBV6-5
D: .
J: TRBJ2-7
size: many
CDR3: CASKQGRQTYEQYF
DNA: TGTGCCAGCAAACAAGGACGGCAGACCTACGAGCAGTACTTC

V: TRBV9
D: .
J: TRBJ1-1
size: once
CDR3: CASSADSWGTEAFF
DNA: TGTGCCAGCAGCGCGGACAGTTGGGGCACTGAAGCTTTCTTT

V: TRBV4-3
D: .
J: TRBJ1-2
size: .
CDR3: CASSQLRVGGYTF
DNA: TGCGCCAGCAGCCAATTAAGGGTCGGGGGCTACACCTTC

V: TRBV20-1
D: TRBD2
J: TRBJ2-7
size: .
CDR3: CSARGRGKSIYEQYF
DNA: TGCAGTGCTAGGGGGCGGGGGAAATCGATCTACGAGCAGTACTTC

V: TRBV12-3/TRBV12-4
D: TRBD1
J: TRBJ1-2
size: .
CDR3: CASSLDRAPLYGYTF
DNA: TGTGCCAGCAGTCTCGACAGGGCTCCCCTCTATGGCTACACCTTC

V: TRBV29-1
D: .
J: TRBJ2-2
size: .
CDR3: CSVGTEANTGELFF
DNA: TGCAGCGTTGGGACTGAAGCGAACACCGGGGAGCTGTTTTTT

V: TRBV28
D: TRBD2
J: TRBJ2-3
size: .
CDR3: CASRPRLAGPTVGQYF
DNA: TGTGCCAGCAGGCCACGACTAGCGGGGCCCACGGTGGGGCAGTATTTT

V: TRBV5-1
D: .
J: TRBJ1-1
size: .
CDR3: CASSSQQGLTEAFF
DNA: TGCGCCAGCAGCTCCCAACAGGGTTTGACTGAAGCTTTCTTT

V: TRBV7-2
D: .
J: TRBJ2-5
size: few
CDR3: CASSLVGRGLGETQYF
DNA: TGTGCCAGCAGCTTGGTCGGGAGGGGGCTGGGGGAGACCCAGTACTTC

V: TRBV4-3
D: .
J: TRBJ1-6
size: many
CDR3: CASSQASGNSPLHF
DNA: TGCGCCAGCAGCCAAGCTAGCGGCAATTCACCCCTCCACTTT

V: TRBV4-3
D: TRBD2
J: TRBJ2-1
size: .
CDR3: CASSQEPTSGVSSYNEQFF
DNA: TGCGCCAGCAGCCAAGAGCCCACTAGCGGGGTCAGCTCCTACAATGAGCAGTTCTTC

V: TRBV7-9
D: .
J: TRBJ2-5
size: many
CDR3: CASSRSGETQYF
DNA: TGTGCCAGCAGCCGCAGCGGGGAGACCCAGTACTTC

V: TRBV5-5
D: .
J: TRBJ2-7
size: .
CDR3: CASSGSGISRSEQYF
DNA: TGTGCCAGCAGCGGATCCGGGATCAGTCGGTCCGAGCAGTACTTC

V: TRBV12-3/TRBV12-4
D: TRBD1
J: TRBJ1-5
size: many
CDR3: CASRPGQVSNQPQHF
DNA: TGTGCCAGCAGGCCGGGACAGGTTAGCAATCAGCCCCAGCATTTT

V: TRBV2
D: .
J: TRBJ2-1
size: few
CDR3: CASSEVSSYNEQFF
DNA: TGTGCCAGCAGTGAAGTTAGCTCCTACAATGAGCAGTTCTTC

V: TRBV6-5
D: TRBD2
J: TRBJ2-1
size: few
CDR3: CASSLRAGTYNEQFF
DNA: TGTGCCAGCAGTTTACGAGCGGGGACGTACAATGAGCAGTTCTTC

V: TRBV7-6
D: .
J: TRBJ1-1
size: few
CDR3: CASSLSGGSEAFF
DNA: TGTGCCAGCAGCTTATCGGGGGGTTCTGAAGCTTTCTTT

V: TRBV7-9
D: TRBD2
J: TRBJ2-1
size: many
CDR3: CASSLLGLAAQRTQFF
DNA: TGTGCCAGCAGCTTATTGGGACTAGCGGCCCAGAGGACTCAGTTCTTC

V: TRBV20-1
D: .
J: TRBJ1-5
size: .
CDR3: CSAREPASEPQHF
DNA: TGCAGTGCTAGGGAGCCCGCCTCAGAGCCCCAGCATTTT

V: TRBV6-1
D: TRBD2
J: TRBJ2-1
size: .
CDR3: CASRRRQGLADYNEQFF
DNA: TGTGCCAGCAGACGCAGACAGGGACTAGCGGATTACAATGAGCAGTTCTTC

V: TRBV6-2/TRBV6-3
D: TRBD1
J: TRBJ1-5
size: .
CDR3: CASSYRDRAGYQPQHF
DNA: TGTGCCAGCAGTTACCGGGACAGGGCGGGGTACCAGCCCCAGCATTTT

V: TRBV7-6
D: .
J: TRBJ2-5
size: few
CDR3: CASSRGYLQETQYF
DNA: TGTGCCAGCTCCCGAGGGTACCTACAAGAGACCCAGTACTTC

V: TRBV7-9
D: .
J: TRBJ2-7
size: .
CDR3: CASSRDPTYEQYF
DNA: TGTGCCAGCAGCCGGGACCCAACCTACGAGCAGTACTTC

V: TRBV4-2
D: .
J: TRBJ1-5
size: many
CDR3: CASSPFGGPDQPQHF
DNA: TGTGCCAGCAGCCCATTCGGGGGGCCGGATCAGCCCCAGCATTTT

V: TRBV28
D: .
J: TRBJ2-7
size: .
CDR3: CASKMRAAFYEQYF
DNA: TGTGCCAGCAAAATGCGCGCCGCCTTCTACGAGCAGTACTTC

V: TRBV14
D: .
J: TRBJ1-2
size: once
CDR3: CASSQEHPNYGYTF
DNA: TGTGCCAGCAGCCAAGAACACCCAAACTATGGCTACACCTTC

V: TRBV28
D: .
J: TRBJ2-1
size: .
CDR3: CASSRTRTRATEQFF
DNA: TGTGCCAGCAGTCGAACACGGACCCGGGCCACTGAGCAGTTCTTC

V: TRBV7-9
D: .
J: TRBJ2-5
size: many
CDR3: CASNQDSEETQYF
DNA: TGTGCCAGCAACCAAGACTCGGAAGAGACCCAGTACTTC

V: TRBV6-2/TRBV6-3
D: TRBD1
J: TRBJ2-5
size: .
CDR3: CASSRTGTAETQYF
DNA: TGTGCCAGCAGCAGGACCGGGACAGCAGAGACCCAGTACTTC

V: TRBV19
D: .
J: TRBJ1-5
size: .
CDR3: CASSMAGTIHHQPQHF
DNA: TGTGCCAGTAGTATGGCGGGGACAATCCATCATCAGCCCCAGCATTTT

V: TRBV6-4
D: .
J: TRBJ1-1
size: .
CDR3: CASSDQVNTEAFF
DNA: TGTGCCAGCAGTGACCAGGTGAACACTGAAGCTTTCTTT

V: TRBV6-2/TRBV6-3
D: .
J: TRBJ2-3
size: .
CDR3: CASRSGGSTDTQYF
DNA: TGTGCCAGCAGGAGTGGGGGTAGCACAGATACGCAGTATTTT

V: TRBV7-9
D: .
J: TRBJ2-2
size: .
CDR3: CASSLAQNGELFF
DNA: TGTGCCAGCAGCTTAGCTCAGAACGGGGAGCTGTTTTTT

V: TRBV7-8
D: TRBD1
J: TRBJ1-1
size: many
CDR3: CASSLDRVTEAFF
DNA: TGTGCCAGCAGCCTGGACAGGGTGACTGAAGCTTTCTTT

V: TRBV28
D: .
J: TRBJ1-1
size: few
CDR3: CAAQTGKSEAFF
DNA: TGTGCCGCCCAAACCGGCAAATCCGAAGCTTTCTTT

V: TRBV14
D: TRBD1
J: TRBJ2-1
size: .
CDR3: CASRMTGFEQFF
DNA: TGTGCCAGCAGAATGACAGGGTTTGAGCAGTTCTTC

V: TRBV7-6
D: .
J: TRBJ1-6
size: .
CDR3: CASSLGDGHNSPLHF
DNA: TGTGCCAGCAGCTTAGGGGACGGACACAATTCACCCCTCCACTTT

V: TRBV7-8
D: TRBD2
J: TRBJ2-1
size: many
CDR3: CASSLDRGSEQFF
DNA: TGTGCCAGCAGCTTAGACCGCGGGAGTGAGCAGTTCTTC

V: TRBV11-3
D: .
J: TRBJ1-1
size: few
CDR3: CASSLVSSHRPEAFF
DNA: TGTGCCAGCAGCTTAGTATCTTCTCACAGGCCTGAAGCTTTCTTT

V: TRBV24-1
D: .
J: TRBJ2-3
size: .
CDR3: CATSDPQDTDTQYF
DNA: TGTGCCACCAGTGACCCTCAGGACACAGATACGCAGTATTTT

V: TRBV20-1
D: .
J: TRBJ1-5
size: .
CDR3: CSARDRTGTSNQPQHF
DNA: TGCAGTGCTAGAGATCGAACGGGGACTAGCAATCAGCCCCAGCATTTT